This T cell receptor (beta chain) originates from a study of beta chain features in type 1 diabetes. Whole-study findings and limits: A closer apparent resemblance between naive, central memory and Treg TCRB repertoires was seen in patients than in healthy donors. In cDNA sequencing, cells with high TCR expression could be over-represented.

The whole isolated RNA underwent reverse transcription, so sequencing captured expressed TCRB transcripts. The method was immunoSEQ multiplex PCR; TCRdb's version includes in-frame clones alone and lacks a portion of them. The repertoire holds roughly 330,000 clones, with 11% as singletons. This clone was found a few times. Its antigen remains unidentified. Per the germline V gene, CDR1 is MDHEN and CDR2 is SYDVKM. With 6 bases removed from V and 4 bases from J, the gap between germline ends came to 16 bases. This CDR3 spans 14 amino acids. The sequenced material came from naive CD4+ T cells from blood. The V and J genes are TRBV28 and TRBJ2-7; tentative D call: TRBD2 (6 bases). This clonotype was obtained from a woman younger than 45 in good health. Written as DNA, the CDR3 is TGTGCCAGCAGCCCCGACGGGGGATTATACGAGCAGTACTTC. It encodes CASSPDGGLYEQYF.